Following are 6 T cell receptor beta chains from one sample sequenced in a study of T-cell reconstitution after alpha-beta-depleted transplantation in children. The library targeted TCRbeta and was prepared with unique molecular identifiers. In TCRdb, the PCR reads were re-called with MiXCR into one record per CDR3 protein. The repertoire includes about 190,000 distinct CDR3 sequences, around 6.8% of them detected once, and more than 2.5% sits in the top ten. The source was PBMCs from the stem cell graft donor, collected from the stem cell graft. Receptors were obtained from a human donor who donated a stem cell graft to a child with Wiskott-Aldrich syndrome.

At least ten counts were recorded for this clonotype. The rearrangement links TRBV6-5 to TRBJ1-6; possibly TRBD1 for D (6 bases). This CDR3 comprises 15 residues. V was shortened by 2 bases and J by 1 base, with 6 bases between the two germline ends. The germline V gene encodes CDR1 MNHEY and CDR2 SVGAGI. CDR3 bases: TGTGCCAGCAGTTACACAGGGTCCTATAATTCACCCCTCCACTTT. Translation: CASSYTGSYNSPLHF.

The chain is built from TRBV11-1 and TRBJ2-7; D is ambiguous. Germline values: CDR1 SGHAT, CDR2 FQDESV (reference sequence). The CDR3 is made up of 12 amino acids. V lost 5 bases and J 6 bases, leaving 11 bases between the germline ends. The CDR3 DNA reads TGTGCCAGCAGCGCCGGTTTGAGCGAGCAGTACTTC. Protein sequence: CASSAGLSEQYF. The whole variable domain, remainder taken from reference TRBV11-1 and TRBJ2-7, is EAEVAQSPRYKITEKSQAVAFWCDPISGHATLYWYRQILGQGPELLVQFQDESVVDDSQLPKDRFSAERLKGVDSTLKIQPAELGDSAMYLCASSAGLSEQYFGPGTRLTVT.

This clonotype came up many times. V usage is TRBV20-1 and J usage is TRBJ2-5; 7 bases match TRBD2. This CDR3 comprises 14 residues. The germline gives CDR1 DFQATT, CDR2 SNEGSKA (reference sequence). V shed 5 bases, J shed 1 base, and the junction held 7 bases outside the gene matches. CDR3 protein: CSALKAGPQETQYF. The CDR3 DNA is TGCAGTGCTCTAAAAGCGGGGCCCCAAGAGACCCAGTACTTC.

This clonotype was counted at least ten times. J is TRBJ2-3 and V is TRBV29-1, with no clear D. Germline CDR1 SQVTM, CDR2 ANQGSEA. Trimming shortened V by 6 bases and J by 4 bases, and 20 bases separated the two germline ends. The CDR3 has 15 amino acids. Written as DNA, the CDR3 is TGCAGCGTCACCCCCATCGACGCCGCGGCAGATACGCAGTATTTT. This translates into CSVTPIDAAADTQYF.

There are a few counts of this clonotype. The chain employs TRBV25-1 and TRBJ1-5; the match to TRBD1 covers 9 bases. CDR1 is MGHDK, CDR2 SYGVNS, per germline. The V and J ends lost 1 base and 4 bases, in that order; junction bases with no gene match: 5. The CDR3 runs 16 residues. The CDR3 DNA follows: TGTGCCAGCAGTGAATTCATAGGGACAGGGAATCAGCCCCAGCATTTT. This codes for CASSEFIGTGNQPQHF.

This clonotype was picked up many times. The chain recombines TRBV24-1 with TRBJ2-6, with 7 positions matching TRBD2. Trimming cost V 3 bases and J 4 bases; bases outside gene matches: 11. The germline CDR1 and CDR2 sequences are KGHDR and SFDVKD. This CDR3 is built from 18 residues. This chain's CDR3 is CATSDGAGVLPGANVLTF. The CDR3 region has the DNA TGTGCCACCAGTGATGGGGCGGGAGTGCTCCCCGGGGCCAACGTCCTGACTTTC.